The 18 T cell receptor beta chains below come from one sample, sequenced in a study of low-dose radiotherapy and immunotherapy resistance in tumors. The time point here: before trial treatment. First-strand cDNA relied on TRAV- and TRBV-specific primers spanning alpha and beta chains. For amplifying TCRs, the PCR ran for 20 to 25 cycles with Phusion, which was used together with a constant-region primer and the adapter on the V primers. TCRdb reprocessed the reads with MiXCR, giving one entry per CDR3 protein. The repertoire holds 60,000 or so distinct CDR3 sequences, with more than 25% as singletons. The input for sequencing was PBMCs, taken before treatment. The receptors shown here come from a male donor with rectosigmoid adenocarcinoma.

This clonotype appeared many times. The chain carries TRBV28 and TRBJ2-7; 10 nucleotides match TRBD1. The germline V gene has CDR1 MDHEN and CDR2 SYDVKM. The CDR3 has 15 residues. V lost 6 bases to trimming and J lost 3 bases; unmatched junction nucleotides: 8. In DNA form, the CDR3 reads TGTGCCAGCAGGGGACAGGGGTTTCGCGTCTACGAGCAGTACTTC. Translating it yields CASRGQGFRVYEQYF.

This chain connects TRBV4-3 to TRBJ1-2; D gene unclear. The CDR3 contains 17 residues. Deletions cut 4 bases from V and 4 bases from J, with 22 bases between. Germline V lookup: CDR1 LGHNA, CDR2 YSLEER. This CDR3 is CASSLNPGPTNSYGYTF. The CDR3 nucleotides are TGCGCCAGCAGCCTAAACCCGGGTCCTACAAACAGCTATGGCTACACCTTC.

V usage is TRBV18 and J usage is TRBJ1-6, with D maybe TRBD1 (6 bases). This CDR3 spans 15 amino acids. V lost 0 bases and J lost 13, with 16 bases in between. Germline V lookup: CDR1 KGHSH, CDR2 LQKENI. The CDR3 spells CASSPPGAQAHPLHF. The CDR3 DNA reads TGTGCCAGCTCACCACCGGGGGCACAGGCTCATCCCCTCCACTTT.

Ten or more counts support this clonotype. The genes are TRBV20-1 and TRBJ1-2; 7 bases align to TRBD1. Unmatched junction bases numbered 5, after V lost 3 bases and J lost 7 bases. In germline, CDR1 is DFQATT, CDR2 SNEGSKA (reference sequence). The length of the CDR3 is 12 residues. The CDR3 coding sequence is TGCAGTGCTAGGGAGGGGGCCTTTGGCTACACCTTC. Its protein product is CSAREGAFGYTF.

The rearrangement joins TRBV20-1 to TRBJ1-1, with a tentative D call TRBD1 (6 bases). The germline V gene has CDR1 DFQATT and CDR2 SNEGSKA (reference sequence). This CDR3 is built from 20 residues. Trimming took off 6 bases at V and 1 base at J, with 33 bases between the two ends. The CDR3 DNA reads TGCAGTGCCAAATACTCGGACAGTAACGTTCAAGTCAGGAGGAACACTGAAGCTTTCTTT. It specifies CSAKYSDSNVQVRRNTEAFF.

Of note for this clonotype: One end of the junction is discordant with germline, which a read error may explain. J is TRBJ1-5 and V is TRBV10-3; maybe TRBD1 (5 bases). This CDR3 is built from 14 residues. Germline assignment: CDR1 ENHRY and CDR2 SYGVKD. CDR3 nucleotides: TGTGTCATCAGTGAGTCCGGGTGGGACCAGCCCCAGCATTTT. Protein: CVISESGWDQPQHF.

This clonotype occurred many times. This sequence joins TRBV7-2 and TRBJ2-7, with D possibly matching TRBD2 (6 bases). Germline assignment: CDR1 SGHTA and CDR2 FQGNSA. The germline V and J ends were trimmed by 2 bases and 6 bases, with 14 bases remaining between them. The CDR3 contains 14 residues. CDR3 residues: CASSLMGGPFEQYF. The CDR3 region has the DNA TGTGCCAGCAGCTTAATGGGAGGCCCCTTCGAGCAGTACTTC.

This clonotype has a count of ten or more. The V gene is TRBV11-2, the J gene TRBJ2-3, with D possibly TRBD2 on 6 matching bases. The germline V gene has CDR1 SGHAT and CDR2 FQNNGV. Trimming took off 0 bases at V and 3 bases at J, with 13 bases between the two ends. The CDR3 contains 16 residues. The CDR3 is CASSLDGSLWTDTQYF. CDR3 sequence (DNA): TGTGCCAGCAGCTTAGACGGGAGCCTATGGACAGATACGCAGTATTTT.

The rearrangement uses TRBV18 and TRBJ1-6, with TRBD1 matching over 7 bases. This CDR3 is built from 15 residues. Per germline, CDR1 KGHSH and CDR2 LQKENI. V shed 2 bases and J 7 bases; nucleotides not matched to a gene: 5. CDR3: CASSPGGTDNSPLHF. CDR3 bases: TGTGCCAGCTCACCAGGGGGGACAGACAATTCACCCCTCCACTTT. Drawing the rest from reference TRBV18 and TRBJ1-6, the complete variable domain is NAGVMQNPRHLVRRRGQEARLRCSPMKGHSHVYWYRQLPEEGLKFMVYLQKENIIDESGMPKERFSAEFPKEGPSILRIQQVVRGDSAAYFCASSPGGTDNSPLHFGNGTRLTVT.

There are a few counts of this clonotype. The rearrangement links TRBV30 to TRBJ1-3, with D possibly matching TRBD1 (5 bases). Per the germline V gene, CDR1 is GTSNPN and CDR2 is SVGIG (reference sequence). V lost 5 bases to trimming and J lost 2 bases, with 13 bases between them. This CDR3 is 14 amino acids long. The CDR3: CAWGRERTGNTIYF. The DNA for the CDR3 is TGTGCCTGGGGCAGGGAAAGGACTGGAAACACCATATATTTT.

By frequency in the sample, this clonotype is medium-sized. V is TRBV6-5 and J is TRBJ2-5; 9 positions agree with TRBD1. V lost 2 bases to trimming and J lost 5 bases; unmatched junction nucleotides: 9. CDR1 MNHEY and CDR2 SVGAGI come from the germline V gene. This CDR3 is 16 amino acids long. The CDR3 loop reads CASSYIPDRGGETQYF. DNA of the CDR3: TGTGCCAGCAGTTACATCCCGGACAGGGGTGGTGAGACCCAGTACTTC.

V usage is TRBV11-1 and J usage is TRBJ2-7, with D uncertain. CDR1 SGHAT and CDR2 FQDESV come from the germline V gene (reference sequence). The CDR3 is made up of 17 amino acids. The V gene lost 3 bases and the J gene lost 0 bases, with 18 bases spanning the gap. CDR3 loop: CASSFDSRTQSSYEQYF. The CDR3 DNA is TGTGCCAGCAGCTTTGACTCCAGGACCCAGAGCTCCTACGAGCAGTACTTC.

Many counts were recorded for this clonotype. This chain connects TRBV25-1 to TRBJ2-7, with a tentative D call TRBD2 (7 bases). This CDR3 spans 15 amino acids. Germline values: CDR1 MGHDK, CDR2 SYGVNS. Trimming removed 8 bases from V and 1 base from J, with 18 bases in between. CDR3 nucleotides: TGTGCCAGCGAGGGGGGGCGGGAGTTTTCCTACGAGCAGTACTTC. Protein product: CASEGGREFSYEQYF.

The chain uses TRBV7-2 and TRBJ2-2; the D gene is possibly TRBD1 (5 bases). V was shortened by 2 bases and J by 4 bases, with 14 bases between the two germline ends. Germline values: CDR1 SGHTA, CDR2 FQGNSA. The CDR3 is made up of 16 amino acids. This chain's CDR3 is CASSLTSGLSTGELFF. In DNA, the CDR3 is TGTGCCAGCAGCTTAACCTCAGGGTTGAGCACCGGGGAGCTGTTTTTT.

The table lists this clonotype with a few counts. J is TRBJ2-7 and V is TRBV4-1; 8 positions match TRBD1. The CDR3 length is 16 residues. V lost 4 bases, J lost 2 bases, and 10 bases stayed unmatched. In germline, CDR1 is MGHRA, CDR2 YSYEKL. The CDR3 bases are TGCGCCAGCAGCCGCGAACCCGGGACAGGCACCTACGAGCAGTACTTC. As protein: CASSREPGTGTYEQYF.

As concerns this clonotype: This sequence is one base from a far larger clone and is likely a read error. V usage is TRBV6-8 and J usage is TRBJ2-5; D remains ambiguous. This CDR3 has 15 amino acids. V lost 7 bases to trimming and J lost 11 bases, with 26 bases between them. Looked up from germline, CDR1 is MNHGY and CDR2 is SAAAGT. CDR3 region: CASTKRFRVDGEQYF. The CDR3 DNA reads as TGTGCCAGCACTAAAAGGTTTCGGGTTGACGGTGAGCAGTACTTC.

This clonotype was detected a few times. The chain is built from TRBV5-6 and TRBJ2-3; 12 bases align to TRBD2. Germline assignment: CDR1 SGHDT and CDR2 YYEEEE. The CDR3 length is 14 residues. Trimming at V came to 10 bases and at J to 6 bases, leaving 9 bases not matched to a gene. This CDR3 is CAASDLAGGDTQYF. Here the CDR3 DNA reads TGTGCCGCCTCAGACCTAGCGGGAGGGGATACGCAGTATTTT.

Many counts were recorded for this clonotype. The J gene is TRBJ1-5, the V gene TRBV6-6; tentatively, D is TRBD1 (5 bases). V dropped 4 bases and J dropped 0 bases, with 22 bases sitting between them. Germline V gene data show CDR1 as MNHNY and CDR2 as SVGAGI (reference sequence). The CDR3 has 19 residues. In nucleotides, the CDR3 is TGTGCCAGCAGTTGGGACGTCTTGTCAGGGATGTATAGCAATCAGCCCCAGCATTTT. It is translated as CASSWDVLSGMYSNQPQHF.